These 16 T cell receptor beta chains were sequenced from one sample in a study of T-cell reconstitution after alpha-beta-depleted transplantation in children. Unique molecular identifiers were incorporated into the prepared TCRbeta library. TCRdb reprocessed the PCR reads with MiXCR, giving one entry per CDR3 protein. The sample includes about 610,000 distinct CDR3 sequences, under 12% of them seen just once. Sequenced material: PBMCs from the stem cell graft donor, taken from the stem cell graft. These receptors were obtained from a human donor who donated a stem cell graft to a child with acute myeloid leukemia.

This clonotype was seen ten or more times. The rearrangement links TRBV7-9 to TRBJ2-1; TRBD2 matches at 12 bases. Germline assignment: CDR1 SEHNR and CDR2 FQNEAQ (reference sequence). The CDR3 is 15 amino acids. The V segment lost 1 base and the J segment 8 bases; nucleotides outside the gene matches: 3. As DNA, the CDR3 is TGTGCCAGCAGCTTAGTGACTAGCGGGAGCTATGAGCAGTTCTTC. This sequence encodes CASSLVTSGSYEQFF.

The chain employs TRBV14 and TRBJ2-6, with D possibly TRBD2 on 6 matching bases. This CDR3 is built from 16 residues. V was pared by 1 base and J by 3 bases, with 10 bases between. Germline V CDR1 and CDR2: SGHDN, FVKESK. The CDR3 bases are TGTGCCAGCAGCCAAGTCGGGAGAGGTGGGGCCAACGTCCTGACTTTC. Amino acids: CASSQVGRGGANVLTF.

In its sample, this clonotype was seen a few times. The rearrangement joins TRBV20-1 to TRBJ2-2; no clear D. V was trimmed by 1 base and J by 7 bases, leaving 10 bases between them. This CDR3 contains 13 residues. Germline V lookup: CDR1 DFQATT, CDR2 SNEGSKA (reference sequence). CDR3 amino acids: CSARVRLDGELFF. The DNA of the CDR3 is TGCAGTGCTAGAGTCCGGCTTGACGGGGAGCTGTTTTTT.

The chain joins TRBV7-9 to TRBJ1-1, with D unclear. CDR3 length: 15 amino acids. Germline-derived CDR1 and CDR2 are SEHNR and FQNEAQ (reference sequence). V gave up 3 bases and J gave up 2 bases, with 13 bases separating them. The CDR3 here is CASSFGSRGNTEAFF. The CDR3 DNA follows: TGTGCCAGCAGCTTTGGAAGTCGGGGAAACACTGAAGCTTTCTTT.

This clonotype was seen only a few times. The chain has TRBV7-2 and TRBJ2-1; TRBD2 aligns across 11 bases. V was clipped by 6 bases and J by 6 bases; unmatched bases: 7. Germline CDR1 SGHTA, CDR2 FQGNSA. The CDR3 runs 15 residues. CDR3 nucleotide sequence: TGTGCCAGCAGAATGGAGCTAGCGGGAGGCAATGAGCAGTTCTTC. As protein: CASRMELAGGNEQFF.

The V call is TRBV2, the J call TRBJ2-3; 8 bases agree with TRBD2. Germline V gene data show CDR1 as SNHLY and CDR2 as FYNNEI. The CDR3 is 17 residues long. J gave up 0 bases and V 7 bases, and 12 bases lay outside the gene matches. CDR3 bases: TGTGCCAGCAAGGGGCGGGGGGTGGTAGGGAGCACAGATACGCAGTATTTT. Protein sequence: CASKGRGVVGSTDTQYF.

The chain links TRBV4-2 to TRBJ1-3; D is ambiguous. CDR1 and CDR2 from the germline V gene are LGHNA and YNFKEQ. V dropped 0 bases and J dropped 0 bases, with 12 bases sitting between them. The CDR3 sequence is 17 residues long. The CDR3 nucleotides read TGTGCCAGCAGCCAAGAGGCTTTAGGAGGCTCTGGAAACACCATATATTTT. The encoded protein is CASSQEALGGSGNTIYF.

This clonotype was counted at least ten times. The CDR3 DNA is TGTGCCAGCAGTCCCCGTAGAGAAAGCGATGAGCAGTTCTTC. Protein product: CASSPRRESDEQFF. The V gene is TRBV6-1, the J gene TRBJ2-1; D not resolved. The germline V gene encodes CDR1 MNHNS and CDR2 SASEGT. V was pared by 5 bases and J by 8 bases, with 16 bases between. CDR3 length: 14 residues.

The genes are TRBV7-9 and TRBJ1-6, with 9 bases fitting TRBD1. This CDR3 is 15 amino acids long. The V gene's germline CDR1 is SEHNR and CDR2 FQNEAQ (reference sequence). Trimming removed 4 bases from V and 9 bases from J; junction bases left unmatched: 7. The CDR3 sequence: CASSSGGQGGSPLHF. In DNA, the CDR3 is TGTGCCAGCAGCTCCGGGGGACAGGGAGGTTCACCCCTCCACTTT.

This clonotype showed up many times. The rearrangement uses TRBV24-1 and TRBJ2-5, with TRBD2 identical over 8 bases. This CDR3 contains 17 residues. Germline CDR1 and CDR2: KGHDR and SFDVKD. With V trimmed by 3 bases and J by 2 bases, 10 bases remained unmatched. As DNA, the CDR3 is TGTGCCACCAGTGATACCGGGGTAGCGGGACCACAAGAGACCCAGTACTTC. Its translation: CATSDTGVAGPQETQYF.

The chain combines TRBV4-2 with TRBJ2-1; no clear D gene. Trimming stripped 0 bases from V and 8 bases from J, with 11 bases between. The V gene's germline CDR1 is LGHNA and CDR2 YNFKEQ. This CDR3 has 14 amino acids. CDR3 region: CASSQDGYSDEQFF. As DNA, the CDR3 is TGTGCCAGCAGCCAAGACGGTTACTCGGATGAGCAGTTCTTC.

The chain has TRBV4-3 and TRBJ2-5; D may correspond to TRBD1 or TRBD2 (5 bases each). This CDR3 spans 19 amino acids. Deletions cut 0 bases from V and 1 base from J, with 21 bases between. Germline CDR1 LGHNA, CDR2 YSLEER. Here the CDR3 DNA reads TGCGCCAGCAGCCAAGATTGGAGTCGGGCAGGGAGTCTCCAAGAGACCCAGTACTTC. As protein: CASSQDWSRAGSLQETQYF.

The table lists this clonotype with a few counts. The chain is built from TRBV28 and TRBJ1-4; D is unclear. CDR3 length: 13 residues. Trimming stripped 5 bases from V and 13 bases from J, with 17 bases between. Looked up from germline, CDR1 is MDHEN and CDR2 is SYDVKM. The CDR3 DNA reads TGTGCCAGCAGTCCGCAGGCCGGCGAGCTACTGTTTTTT. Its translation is CASSPQAGELLFF.

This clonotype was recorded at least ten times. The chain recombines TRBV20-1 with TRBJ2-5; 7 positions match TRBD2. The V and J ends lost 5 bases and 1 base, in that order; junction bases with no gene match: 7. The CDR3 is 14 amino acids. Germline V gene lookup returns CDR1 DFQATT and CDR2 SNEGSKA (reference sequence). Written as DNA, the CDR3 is TGCAGTGCTGAGCAAGCGGGGCGCCAAGAGACCCAGTACTTC. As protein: CSAEQAGRQETQYF.

CDR3 DNA sequence: TGTGCCACCAGCAGAGATCACACGGGAGGGCTGAGGAATGAGCAGTTCTTC. Translation: CATSRDHTGGLRNEQFF. V and J are TRBV15 and TRBJ2-1; 8 positions match TRBD2. Trimming removed 0 bases from V and 7 bases from J; junction bases left unmatched: 11. This CDR3 contains 17 residues. In germline, CDR1 is LNHNV, CDR2 YYDKDF (reference sequence).

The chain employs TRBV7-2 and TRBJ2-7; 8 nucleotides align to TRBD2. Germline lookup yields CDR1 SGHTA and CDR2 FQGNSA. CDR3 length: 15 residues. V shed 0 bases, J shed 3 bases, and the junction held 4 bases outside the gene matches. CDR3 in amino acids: CASSLALSGSYEQYF. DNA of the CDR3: TGTGCCAGCAGCTTAGCTCTGAGCGGGAGCTACGAGCAGTACTTC. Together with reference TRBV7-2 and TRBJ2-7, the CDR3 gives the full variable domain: GAGVSQSPSNKVTEKGKDVELRCDPISGHTALYWYRQSLGQGLEFLIYFQGNSAPDKSGLPSDRFSAERTGGSVSTLTIQRTQQEDSAVYLCASSLALSGSYEQYFGPGTRLTVT.